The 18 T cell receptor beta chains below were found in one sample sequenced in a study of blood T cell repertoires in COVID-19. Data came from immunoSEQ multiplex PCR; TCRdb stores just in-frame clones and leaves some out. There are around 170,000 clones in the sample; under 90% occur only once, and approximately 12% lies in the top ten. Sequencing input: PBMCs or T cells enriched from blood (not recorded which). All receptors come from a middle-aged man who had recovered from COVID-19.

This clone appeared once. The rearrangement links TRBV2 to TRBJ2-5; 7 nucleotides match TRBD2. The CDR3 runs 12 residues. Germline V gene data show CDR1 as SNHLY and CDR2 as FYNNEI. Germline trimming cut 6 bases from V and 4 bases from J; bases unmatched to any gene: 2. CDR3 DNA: TGTGCCAGCAGGGGGGAGGGAGAGACCCAGTACTTC. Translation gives CASRGEGETQYF.

The CDR3 region is CAISNRGEQYF. CDR3 nucleotides: TGTGCCATCAGCAACAGGGGAGAGCAGTACTTC. This rearrangement joins TRBV10-3 to TRBJ2-7, with 7 bases matching TRBD1. Germline values: CDR1 ENHRY, CDR2 SYGVKD. V shed 6 bases and J 7 bases; nucleotides not matched to a gene: 3. The CDR3 runs to 11 residues.

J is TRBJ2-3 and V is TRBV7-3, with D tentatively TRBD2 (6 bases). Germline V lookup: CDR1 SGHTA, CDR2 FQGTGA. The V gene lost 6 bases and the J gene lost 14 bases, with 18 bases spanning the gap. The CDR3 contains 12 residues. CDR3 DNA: TGTGCCAGCAGACCCTCCGGGGGAAAGGCGTATTTT. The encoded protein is CASRPSGGKAYF.

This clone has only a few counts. CDR3: CAWRAPDRGPNEKLFF. The CDR3 DNA reads as TGTGCCTGGAGGGCGCCAGACAGGGGACCTAATGAAAAACTGTTTTTT. The gene calls are TRBV30 and TRBJ1-4, with 8 positions matching TRBD1. The CDR3 has 16 residues. Per the germline V gene, CDR1 is GTSNPN and CDR2 is SVGIG (reference sequence). V was clipped by 3 bases and J by 3 bases; unmatched bases: 9. Complete variable domain (other parts from reference TRBV30 and TRBJ1-4): SQTIHQWPATLVQPVGSPLSLECTVEGTSNPNLYWYRQAAGRGLQLLFYSVGIGQISSEVPQNLSASRPQDRQFILSSKKLLLSDSGFYLCAWRAPDRGPNEKLFFGSGTQLSVL.

CDR3 protein: CASSQGYEQYF. For the CDR3, the DNA is TGTGCCAGCAGCCAGGGCTACGAGCAGTACTTC. This chain uses TRBV12-3 or TRBV12-4 with TRBJ2-7; tentative D call: TRBD1 (5 bases). Between the trimmed V and J ends, which lost 6 bases and 3 bases, there was a span of 6 bases. There are 11 residues in the CDR3.

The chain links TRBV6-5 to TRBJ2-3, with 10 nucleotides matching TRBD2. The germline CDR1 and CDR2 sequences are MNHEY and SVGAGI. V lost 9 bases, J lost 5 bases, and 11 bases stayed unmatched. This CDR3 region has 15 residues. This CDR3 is CASESGGAGQDTQYF. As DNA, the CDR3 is TGTGCCAGTGAGAGCGGGGGGGCCGGGCAAGATACGCAGTATTTT.

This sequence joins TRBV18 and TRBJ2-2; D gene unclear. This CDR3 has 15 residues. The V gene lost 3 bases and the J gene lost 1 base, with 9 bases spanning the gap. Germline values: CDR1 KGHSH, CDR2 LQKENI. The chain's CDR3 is CASSPSVENTGELFF. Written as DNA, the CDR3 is TGTGCCAGCTCACCGAGCGTAGAGAACACCGGGGAGCTGTTTTTT.

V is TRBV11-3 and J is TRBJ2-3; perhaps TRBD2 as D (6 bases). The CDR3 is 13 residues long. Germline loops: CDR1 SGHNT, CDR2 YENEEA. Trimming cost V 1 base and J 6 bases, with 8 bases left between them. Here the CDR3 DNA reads TGTGCCAGCAGCTTAGGTCGGGGGGATACGCAGTATTTT. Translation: CASSLGRGDTQYF. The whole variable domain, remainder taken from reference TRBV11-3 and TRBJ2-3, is EAGVVQSPRYKIIEKKQPVAFWCNPISGHNTLYWYLQNLGQGPELLIRYENEEAVDDSQLPKDRFSAERLKGVDSTLKIQPAELGDSAVYLCASSLGRGDTQYFGPGTRLTVL.

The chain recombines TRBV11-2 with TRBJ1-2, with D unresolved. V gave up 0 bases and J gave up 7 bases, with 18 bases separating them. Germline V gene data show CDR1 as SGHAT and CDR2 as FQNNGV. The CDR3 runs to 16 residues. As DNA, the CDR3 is TGTGCCAGCAGCTTAGATAATCGAGGGAGAGGTGGTGGCTACACCTTC. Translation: CASSLDNRGRGGGYTF.

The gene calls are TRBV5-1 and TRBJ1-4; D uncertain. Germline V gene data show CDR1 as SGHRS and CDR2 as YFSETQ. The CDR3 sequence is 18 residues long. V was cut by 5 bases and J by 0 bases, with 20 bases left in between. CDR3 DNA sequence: TGCGCCAGCAGACCGAGGACTCTAGGCATGGCAACTAATGAAAAACTGTTTTTT. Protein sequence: CASRPRTLGMATNEKLFF.

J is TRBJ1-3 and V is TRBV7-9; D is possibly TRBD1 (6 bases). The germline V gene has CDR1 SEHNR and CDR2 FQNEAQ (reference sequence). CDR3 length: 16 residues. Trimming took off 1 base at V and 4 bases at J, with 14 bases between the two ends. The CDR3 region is CASSLERGRGGNTIYF. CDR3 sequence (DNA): TGTGCCAGCAGCTTAGAGAGGGGCAGGGGAGGAAACACCATATATTTT.

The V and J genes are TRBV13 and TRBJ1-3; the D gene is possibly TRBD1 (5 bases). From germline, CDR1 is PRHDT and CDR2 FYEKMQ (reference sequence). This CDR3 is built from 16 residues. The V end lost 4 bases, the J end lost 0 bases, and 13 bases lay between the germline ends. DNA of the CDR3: TGTGCCAGCAGCTCGTTCGACAGTTACTCTGGAAACACCATATATTTT. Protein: CASSSFDSYSGNTIYF.

For the CDR3, the DNA is TGTGCCAGCAGTGAGCTTTTTCGGGGCACAGATACGCAGTATTTT. It is translated as CASSELFRGTDTQYF. The rearrangement joins TRBV2 to TRBJ2-3; D unresolved. V lost 3 bases to trimming and J lost 1 base, with 11 bases between them. The CDR3 sequence is 15 residues long. Germline lookup yields CDR1 SNHLY and CDR2 FYNNEI.

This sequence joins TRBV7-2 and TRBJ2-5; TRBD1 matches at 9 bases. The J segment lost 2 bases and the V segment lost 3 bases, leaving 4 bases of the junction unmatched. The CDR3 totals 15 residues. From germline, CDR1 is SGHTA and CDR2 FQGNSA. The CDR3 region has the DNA TGTGCCAGCAGCTTGTGGGACAGGGCGCAAGAGACCCAGTACTTC. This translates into CASSLWDRAQETQYF.

The CDR3 spells CASSPRVSGGGNTIYF. CDR3 coding DNA: TGTGCCAGCAGCCCACGGGTCTCTGGTGGAGGAAACACCATATATTTT. The chain carries TRBV7-2 and TRBJ1-3; D uncertain. CDR3 size: 16 residues. Trimming stripped 5 bases from V and 4 bases from J, with 18 bases between. Germline loops: CDR1 SGHTA, CDR2 FQGNSA.

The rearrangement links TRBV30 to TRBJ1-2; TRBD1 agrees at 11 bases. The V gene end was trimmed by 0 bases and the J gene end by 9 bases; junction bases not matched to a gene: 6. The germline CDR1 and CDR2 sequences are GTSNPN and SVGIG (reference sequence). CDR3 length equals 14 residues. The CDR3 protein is CAWSVWGQGVSYTF. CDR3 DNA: TGTGCCTGGAGTGTATGGGGACAGGGGGTTAGCTACACCTTC. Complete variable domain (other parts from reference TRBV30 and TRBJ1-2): SQTIHQWPATLVQPVGSPLSLECTVEGTSNPNLYWYRQAAGRGLQLLFYSVGIGQISSEVPQNLSASRPQDRQFILSSKKLLLSDSGFYLCAWSVWGQGVSYTFGSGTRLTVV.

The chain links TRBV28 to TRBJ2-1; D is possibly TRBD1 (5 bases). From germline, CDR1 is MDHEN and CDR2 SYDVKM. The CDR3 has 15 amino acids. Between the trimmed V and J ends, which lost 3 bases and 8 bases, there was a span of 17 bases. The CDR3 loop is CASSFPRESLDEQFF. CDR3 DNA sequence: TGTGCCAGCAGTTTCCCCAGGGAATCCCTCGATGAGCAGTTCTTC. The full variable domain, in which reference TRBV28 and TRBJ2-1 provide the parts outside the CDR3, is DVKVTQSSRYLVKRTGEKVFLECVQDMDHENMFWYRQDPGLGLRLIYFSYDVKMKEKGDIPEGYSVSREKKERFSLILESASTNQTSMYLCASSFPRESLDEQFFGPGTRLTVL.

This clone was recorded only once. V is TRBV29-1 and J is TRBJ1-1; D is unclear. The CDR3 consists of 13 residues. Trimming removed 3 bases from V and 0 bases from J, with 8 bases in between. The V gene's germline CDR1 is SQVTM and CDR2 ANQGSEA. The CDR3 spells CSVDRGMNTEAFF. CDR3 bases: TGCAGCGTTGATCGAGGCATGAACACTGAAGCTTTCTTT.